This entry features one TCR beta chain sequence. CDR1 LNHDA and CDR2 SQIVND come from the germline V gene (reference sequence). Trimming stripped 3 bases from V and 3 bases from J, with 15 bases between. The CDR3 runs 17 residues. The data belong to a study of blood T cell repertoires in COVID-19. The overall study: The study drew acute and convalescent COVID-19 samples from the United States, Italy and Spain. T cells, B-cell-depleted T cells, or PBMCs supplied cDNA or gDNA.

As processed by the authors: Using reference gene primer amplification, nucleated cell counts were estimated. Only in-frame clones appear in the TCRdb table, and some are missing; sequencing was by immunoSEQ multiplex PCR. V, J and clone size derive from that table, while D and trimming were established from the DNA sequence. The table records 450,000 to 500,000 clones, over 75% of them present only once. Material: peripheral blood. The sequence was collected from a human donor in a cohort sampled during active COVID-19. The rearrangement links TRBV19 to TRBJ2-6; D might be TRBD1 (6 bases). CDR3 in DNA: TGTGCCAGTAGTATGTCGCGACAGGTCTATGGGGCCAACGTCCTGACTTTC. It is translated as CASSMSRQVYGANVLTF.